This T cell receptor beta chain was found in a study of T cell repertoires in cytomegalovirus infection. For the study at large: Evidence of both CMV infection and a matching HLA type came from public TCR beta signatures.

Trimming left V 5 bases short and J 2 bases short, with 9 bases between. The V gene's germline CDR1 is DFQATT and CDR2 SNEGSKA (reference sequence). The CDR3 covers 12 residues. Study observations and caveats: Accumulated public TCR beta family frequency recognized individuals carrying CMV together with the relevant HLA. Within the response measured ex vivo, HLA-C-restricted CMV-specific TCR beta clonotypes were dominant.

This clonotype was observed a few times. Its antigen is still unknown. Using its own MiXCR run on the reads, TCRdb lists one record per CDR3 protein. The sample holds hundreds of thousands of distinct CDR3 sequences, around 10% seen once. This sequence joins TRBV20-1 and TRBJ2-5; possibly TRBD1 for D (5 bases). The sample comprised PBMCs. The clonotype was recovered from a human donor in good health (CMV status not recorded). Some clones in this sample may be carry-over from other donors' samples. The CDR3 nucleotides are TGCAGTGCTGTTCAGGGTCAAGAGACCCAGTACTTC. Translation gives CSAVQGQETQYF.